Shown below are 3 T cell receptor beta chains from a single sample sequenced in a study of blood T cell repertoires in COVID-19. Assay used: immunoSEQ multiplex PCR; TCRdb lists only in-frame clones, some missing. This table holds about 160,000 clones, over 60% found once. Sequencing was done on a sample of peripheral blood. Receptor source: a woman older than 75 with acute or convalescent COVID-19.

J is TRBJ2-3 and V is TRBV7-2; tentatively, D is TRBD1 (7 bases). The CDR3 runs 17 residues. Germline V lookup: CDR1 SGHTA, CDR2 FQGNSA. The V and J ends lost 0 bases and 0 bases respectively, with 13 bases between them. The CDR3 region has the DNA TGTGCCAGCAGCTTAGCAGGAGGGGGCTATAGCACAGATACGCAGTATTTT. Amino acid sequence: CASSLAGGGYSTDTQYF.

The chain recombines TRBV5-4 with TRBJ1-2; 7 bases are a match to TRBD1. J lost 4 bases, V lost 5 bases, and 14 bases had no gene match. From germline, CDR1 is SGHNT and CDR2 YYREEE (reference sequence). CDR3 length equals 16 residues. CDR3 amino acids: CASRQGETVTLYGYTF. The CDR3 DNA sequence: TGTGCCAGCAGGCAGGGGGAAACCGTTACCCTCTATGGCTACACCTTC.

V and J are TRBV11-2 and TRBJ2-2; perhaps TRBD1 as D (6 bases). Per the germline V gene, CDR1 is SGHAT and CDR2 is FQNNGV. This CDR3 has 14 amino acids. Trimming took 3 bases from V and 4 from J, leaving 9 bases between them. The chain's CDR3 is CASSFRQATGELFF. For the CDR3, the DNA is TGTGCCAGCAGCTTTCGACAGGCCACCGGGGAGCTGTTTTTT.